This TCR beta chain originates from a study of T cells in Graves' hyperthyroidism and ophthalmopathy (dated by TCRdb to the late 2010s). For the study in its entirety: Peripheral blood was sampled at the time of initial diagnosis, prior to any treatment. TCR V-J signatures able to tell the groups apart were searched for in a discovery cohort of some 100 patients, of whom 43 had Graves' ophthalmopathy and more than 55 had stable Graves' hyperthyroidism. An independent validation cohort of about 19 hyperthyroidism patients and about 16 patients who later progressed to ophthalmopathy tested prospective prediction of ophthalmopathy. The 95 to 100 discovery patients were randomly divided into training and test sets at a 7:3 ratio. The study also compared thyroid tissue and blood T-cell repertoires from several Graves' hyperthyroidism patients. Following sampling, methimazole starting at 30 mg daily was given to hyperthyroidism patients, and high-dose intravenous methylprednisolone was given to ophthalmopathy patients. The paper describes TCR Vbeta CDR3 sequencing of 130 to 150 peripheral blood samples, made up of roughly 40 ophthalmopathy patients, some 80 hyperthyroidism patients and 17 progressor patients. The paper's findings and limits, for the study overall: Most expanded thyroid clonotypes (frequency above 0.001) were also detected in blood, a finding suggesting that blood repertoires may reflect thyroid immune responses. In validation, the model predicted progression to ophthalmopathy a median of about 5.9 months before onset, with about 70% sensitivity and 72.22% specificity. No statistical method was used to set the sample size in advance, and investigators knew the group allocation. A model built on a 13 V-J signature distinguished ophthalmopathy from stable hyperthyroidism, reaching around 90% sensitivity and about 81% specificity in cross-validation and 80%/75% in testing.

The CDR3 starts with the cysteine, ends with the phenylalanine, and has 14 residues. Just CDR3 DNA is preserved here, 42 bases in frame from base 1. V is trimmed back by 0 bases and J by 3 bases, and the junction contains 2 bases that no gene match accounts for. The germline V gene gives CDR1 as SGHVS and CDR2 as FQNEAQ. This clonotype was counted many times. Which antigen it targets is not known. Base qualities are not provided; no much larger clone lies one nucleotide away. Stable Graves' hyperthyroidism was defined as no progression to ophthalmopathy during 18 months of follow-up. Hyperthyroidism patients were newly diagnosed, had a disease duration of under 2 months, and were aged 18 to 65 years. The study excluded patients with uncontrolled infections, other autoimmune diseases, pregnancy or lactation. Diagnoses were established on the basis of clinical symptoms, serum thyroxine and TRAb, thyroid ultrasound, and orbital computed tomography. PBMCs were separated from roughly 10 ml of fresh peripheral blood using Ficoll-Paque density gradient centrifugation. Total RNA was extracted with Trizol reagent, and quality was checked on an Agilent 2100 Bioanalyzer.

The TCR beta CDR3 regions were amplified from RNA transcripts. The TCR CDR3 was subjected to a first round of RT-PCR using the HTBI primer set and the Qiagen OneStep RT-PCR kit. A second multiplex PCR round built the libraries, followed by size selection and purification. Paired-end sequencing of the libraries was performed with 100 bp reads on an Illumina HiSeq2000. The study's processing was this. Raw data were processed with SOAPnuke, discarding reads with adapters, uncalled bases, mean Phred below 15, or no exact constant-primer or identifier match. High-quality paired reads were merged with COPE v1.2.5, and unique nucleotide sequences were defined as clonotypes. Clonotypes were aligned to IMGT TRBV, TRBD and TRBJ reference segments using MiTCR v1.1. The analysis was restricted to V-J combinations with a frequency above 0.0001, which together covered 99.2% of the repertoires. The TCS score was defined as the ratio of F50 (clonal expansion) to E x V (chaos), calculated using BLOSUM62-based TCRdist between CDR3 peptides within each V-J. Welch's t-statistics and random forest reduced approximately 520 V-J features to 13, which were used in a naive Bayes classifier (R e1071). In-frame beta chains were kept once TCRdb had trimmed the public reads at Q25 with fastp and called clones with MiXCR. Every distinct CDR3 protein forms one entry, paired with its most common genes and DNA. The V and J calls come from TCRdb's annotation, not from the publication. This sample gives approximately 530,000 distinct CDR3 sequences in total; roughly 17% of them show up just once. 18% of the sample belongs to the ten largest clones.

The chain couples TRBV7-8 to TRBJ2-7; the junction holds 7 bases that match TRBD1. The sequence was collected from a young woman with Graves' hyperthyroidism. Sequencing used blood. CDR3 sequence: CASSLAQGDYEQYF. DNA sequence: TGTGCCAGCAGCTTAGCCCAGGGGGACTACGAGCAGTACTTC.